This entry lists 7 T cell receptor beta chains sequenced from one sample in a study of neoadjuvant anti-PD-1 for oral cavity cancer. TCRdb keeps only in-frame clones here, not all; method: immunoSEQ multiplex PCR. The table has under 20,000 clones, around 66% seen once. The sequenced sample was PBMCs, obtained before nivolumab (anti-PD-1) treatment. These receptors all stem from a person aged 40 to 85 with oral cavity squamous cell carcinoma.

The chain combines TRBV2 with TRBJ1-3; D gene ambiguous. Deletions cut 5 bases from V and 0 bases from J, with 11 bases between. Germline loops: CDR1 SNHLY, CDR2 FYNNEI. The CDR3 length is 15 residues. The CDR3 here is CASSSDGISGNTIYF. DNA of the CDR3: TGTGCCAGCAGTAGTGACGGGATCTCTGGAAACACCATATATTTT. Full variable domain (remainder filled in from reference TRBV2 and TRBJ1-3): EPEVTQTPSHQVTQMGQEVILRCVPISNHLYFYWYRQILGQKVEFLVSFYNNEISEKSEIFDDQFSVERPDGSNFTLKIRSTKLEDSAMYFCASSSDGISGNTIYFGEGSWLTVV.

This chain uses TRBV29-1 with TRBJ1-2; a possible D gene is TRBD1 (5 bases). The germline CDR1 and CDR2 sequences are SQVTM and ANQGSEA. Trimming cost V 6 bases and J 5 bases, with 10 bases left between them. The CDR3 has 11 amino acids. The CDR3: CSVWDSYGYTF. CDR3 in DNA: TGCAGCGTCTGGGACTCGTATGGCTACACCTTC.

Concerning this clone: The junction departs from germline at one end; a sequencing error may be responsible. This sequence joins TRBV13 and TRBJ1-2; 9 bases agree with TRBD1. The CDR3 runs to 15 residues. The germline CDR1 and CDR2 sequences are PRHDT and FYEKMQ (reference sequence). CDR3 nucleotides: TGTGCCAGCAGCCTAGGACAGGGGATCGTTTATGGCTACACCTTC. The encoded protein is CASSLGQGIVYGYTF.

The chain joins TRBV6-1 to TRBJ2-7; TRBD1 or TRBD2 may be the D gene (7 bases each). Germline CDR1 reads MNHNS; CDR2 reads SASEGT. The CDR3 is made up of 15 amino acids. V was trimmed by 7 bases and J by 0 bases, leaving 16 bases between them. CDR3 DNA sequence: TGTGCCAGCACCCCAGGGGGGGACAGCTCCTACGAGCAGTACTTC. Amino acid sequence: CASTPGGDSSYEQYF.

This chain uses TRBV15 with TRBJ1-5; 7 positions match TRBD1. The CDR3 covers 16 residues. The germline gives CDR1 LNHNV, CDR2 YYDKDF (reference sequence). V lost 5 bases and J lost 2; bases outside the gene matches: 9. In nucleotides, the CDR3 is TGTGCCACCAGCGGGTCTTTGCAGGGGGGCAATCAGCCCCAGCATTTT. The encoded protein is CATSGSLQGGNQPQHF.

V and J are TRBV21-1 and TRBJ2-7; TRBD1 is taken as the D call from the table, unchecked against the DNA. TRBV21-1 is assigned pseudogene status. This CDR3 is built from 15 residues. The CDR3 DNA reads TGTGCCAGCAGCAAAGTCACAGGGGAATACTACGAGCAGTACTTC. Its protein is CASSKVTGEYYEQYF.

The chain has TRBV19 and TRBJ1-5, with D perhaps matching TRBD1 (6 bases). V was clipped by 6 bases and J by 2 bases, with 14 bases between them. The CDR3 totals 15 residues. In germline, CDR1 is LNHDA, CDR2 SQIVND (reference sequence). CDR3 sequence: CASSWGRVGNQPQHF. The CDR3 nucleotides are TGTGCCAGTAGCTGGGGGCGCGTAGGCAATCAGCCCCAGCATTTT.